What follows describes a single T cell receptor (beta chain). Unmatched junction bases numbered 4, after V lost 0 bases and J lost 3 bases. Germline V lookup: CDR1 MNHEY, CDR2 SVGEGT. The CDR3 length is 17 residues. Some clones are missing from TCRdb's copy, which holds only in-frame ones; the method was immunoSEQ multiplex PCR. The sample lists around 99,000 clones, 85% to 95% occurring once. The record originates from a study of blood T cell repertoires in COVID-19. The sample taken for sequencing was peripheral blood. The receptor's source is a woman under 40 with acute or convalescent COVID-19. This sequence joins TRBV6-2 or TRBV6-3 and TRBJ2-1; 11 bases map to TRBD2. For the CDR3, the DNA is TGTGCCAGCAGTTACTCGATGACTAGCGGGGTCTACAATGAGCAGTTCTTC. Encoded protein: CASSYSMTSGVYNEQFF.